The T cell receptor (beta chain) described here comes from a study of technical replicates of blood from several donors. V lost 4 bases, J lost 8 bases, and 17 bases lay in between. The CDR3 totals 15 residues. The germline CDR1 and CDR2 sequences are SGHTA and FQGNSA. Clones were read by immunoSEQ multiplex PCR, and TCRdb kept only the in-frame ones, dropping some. The sample has 80,000 to 95,000 clones, about 91% seen once; the top ten hold 0.25% to 0.3%. The chain is built from TRBV7-2 and TRBJ1-4; perhaps TRBD1 as D (5 bases). The TCR comes from a human donor in good health. The material sequenced was T cells isolated from PBMCs. The CDR3 region is CASSSGRRREEKLFF. CDR3 bases: TGTGCCAGCAGCTCAGGGCGGCGGCGGGAGGAAAAACTGTTTTTT.